There are many counts of the clone carrying this T cell receptor beta chain. No antigen is known for it. Germline CDR1 reads DFQATT; CDR2 reads SNEGSKA (reference sequence). The CDR3 totals 14 residues. The V end was cut by 3 bases, the J end by 6 bases, with 15 bases between. Time point in this sample: newly diagnosed GD, antithyroid drugs for less than 3 months. PBMCs were the source of the RNA used for TCR sequencing. This record belongs to a study of regulatory T cells in long-lasting Graves disease. General study results and limits: Few sampled subjects may have lowered accuracy.

Relying on iRepertoire HTBI primers and Arm-PCR of CDR3 regions, the team built TCR beta libraries. TCRdb fed the multiplex PCR reads into MiXCR, producing one record per CDR3 protein. This sample yields under 250,000 distinct CDR3 sequences, of which 20% to 25% are seen a single time; around 13% belongs to the top ten. The sequence derives from a female donor with Graves disease. The rearrangement links TRBV20-1 to TRBJ2-1; no firm D call. The sequencing here drew on peripheral blood mononuclear cells (PBMCs), taken at new diagnosis, from a patient treated with antithyroid drugs. The CDR3 DNA reads as TGCAGTGCTAGTGTTGATGGGTGGGGCAATGAGCAGTTCTTC. It yields the protein CSASVDGWGNEQFF.